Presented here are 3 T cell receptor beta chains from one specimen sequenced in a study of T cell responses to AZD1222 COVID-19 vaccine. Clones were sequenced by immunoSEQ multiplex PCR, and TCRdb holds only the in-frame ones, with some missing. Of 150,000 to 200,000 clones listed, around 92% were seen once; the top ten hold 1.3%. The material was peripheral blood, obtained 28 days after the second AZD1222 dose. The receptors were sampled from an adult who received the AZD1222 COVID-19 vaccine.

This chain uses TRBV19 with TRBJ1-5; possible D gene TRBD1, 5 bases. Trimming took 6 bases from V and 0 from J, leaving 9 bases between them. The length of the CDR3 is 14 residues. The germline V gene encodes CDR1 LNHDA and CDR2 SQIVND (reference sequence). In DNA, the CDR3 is TGTGCCAGTAGGGGGGACCTTAGCAATCAGCCCCAGCATTTT. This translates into CASRGDLSNQPQHF. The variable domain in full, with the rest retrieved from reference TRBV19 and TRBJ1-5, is DGGITQSPKYLFRKEGQNVTLSCEQNLNHDAMYWYRQDPGQGLRLIYYSQIVNDFQKGDIAEGYSVSREKKESFPLTVTSAQKNPTAFYLCASRGDLSNQPQHFGDGTRLSIL.

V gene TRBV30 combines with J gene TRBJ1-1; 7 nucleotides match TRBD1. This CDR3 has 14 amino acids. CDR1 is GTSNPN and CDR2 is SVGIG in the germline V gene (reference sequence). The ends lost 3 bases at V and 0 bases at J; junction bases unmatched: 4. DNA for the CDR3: TGTGCCTGGAGGGGACAGTCCATGAACACTGAAGCTTTCTTT. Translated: CAWRGQSMNTEAFF.

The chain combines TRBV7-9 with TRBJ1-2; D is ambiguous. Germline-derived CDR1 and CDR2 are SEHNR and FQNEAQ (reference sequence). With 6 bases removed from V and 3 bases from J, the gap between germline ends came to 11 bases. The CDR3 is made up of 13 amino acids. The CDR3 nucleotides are TGTGCCAGCAGTTCTAGGGTCGACTATGGCTACACCTTC. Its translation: CASSSRVDYGYTF.